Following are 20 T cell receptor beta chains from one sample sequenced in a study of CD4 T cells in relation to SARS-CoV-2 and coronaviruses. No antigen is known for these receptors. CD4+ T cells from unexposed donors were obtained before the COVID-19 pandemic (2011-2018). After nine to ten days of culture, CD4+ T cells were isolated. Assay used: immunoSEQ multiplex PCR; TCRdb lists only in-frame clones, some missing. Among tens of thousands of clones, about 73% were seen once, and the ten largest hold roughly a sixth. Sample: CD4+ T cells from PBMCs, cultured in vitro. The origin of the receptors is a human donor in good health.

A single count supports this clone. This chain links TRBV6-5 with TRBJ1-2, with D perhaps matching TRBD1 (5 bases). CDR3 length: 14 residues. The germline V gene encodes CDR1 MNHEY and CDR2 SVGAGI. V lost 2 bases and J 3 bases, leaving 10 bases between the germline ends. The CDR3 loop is CASSYRGRDYGYTF. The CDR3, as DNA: TGTGCCAGCAGTTACCGAGGCAGGGACTATGGCTACACCTTC.

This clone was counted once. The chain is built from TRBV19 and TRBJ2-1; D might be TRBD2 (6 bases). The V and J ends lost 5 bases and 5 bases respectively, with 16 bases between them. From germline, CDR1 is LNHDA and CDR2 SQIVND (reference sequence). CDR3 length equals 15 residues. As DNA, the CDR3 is TGTGCCAGTAGTGGCTATCAGAAGCGGGACAATGAGCAGTTCTTC. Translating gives CASSGYQKRDNEQFF.

The chain's CDR3 is CASMEARANTGELFF. The CDR3 DNA sequence: TGTGCCAGCATGGAGGCAAGGGCGAACACCGGGGAGCTGTTTTTT. The chain recombines TRBV5-4 with TRBJ2-2; a possible D gene is TRBD2 (5 bases). Germline V lookup: CDR1 SGHNT, CDR2 YYREEE (reference sequence). V shed 6 bases and J shed 0 bases, with 12 bases lying between them. The CDR3 is 15 amino acids. The complete variable domain, with remaining parts taken from reference TRBV5-4 and TRBJ2-2, reads ETGVTQSPTHLIKTRGQQVTLRCSSQSGHNTVSWYQQALGQGPQFIFQYYREEENGRGNFPPRFSGLQFPNYSSELNVNALELDDSALYLCASMEARANTGELFFGEGSRLTVL.

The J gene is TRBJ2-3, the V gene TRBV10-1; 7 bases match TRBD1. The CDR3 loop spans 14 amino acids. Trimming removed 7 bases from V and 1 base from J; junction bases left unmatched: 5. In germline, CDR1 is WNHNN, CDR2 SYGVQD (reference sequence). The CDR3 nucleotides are TGCGCCAGCACTACTGGACAGGGCACAGATACGCAGTATTTT. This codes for CASTTGQGTDTQYF.

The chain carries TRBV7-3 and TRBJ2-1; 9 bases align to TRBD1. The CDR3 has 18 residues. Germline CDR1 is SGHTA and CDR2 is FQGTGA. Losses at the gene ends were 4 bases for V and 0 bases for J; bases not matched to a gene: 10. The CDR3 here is CASSSGPGTGTSYNEQFF. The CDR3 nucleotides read TGTGCCAGCAGCTCGGGACCGGGGACAGGGACCTCCTACAATGAGCAGTTCTTC.

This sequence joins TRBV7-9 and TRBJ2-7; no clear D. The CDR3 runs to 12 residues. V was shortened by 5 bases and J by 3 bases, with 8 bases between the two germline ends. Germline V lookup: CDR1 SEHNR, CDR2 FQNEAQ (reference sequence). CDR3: CASSRADYEQYF. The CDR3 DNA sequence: TGTGCCAGCAGCAGAGCAGACTACGAGCAGTACTTC.

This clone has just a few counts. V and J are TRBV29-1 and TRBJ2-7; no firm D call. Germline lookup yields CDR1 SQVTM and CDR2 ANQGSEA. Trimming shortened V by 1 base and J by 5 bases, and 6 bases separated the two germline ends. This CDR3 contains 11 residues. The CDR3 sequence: CSVEGLDEQYF. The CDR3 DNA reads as TGCAGCGTTGAAGGATTGGACGAGCAGTACTTC.

The DNA of the CDR3 is TGCGCCAGCAGCTCAGGCAGTTCTGGAGCTGGGGCTAATGAAAAACTGTTTTTT. It yields the protein CASSSGSSGAGANEKLFF. The chain employs TRBV5-1 and TRBJ1-4, with D uncertain. Trimming removed 3 bases from V and 3 bases from J, with 21 bases in between. From germline, CDR1 is SGHRS and CDR2 YFSETQ. The CDR3 loop spans 18 amino acids.

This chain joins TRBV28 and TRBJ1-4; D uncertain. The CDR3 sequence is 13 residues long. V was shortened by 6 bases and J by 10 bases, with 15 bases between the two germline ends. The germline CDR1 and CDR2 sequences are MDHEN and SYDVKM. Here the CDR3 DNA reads TGTGCCAGCAGGCCTTTCATGGACGGAAAACTGTTTTTT. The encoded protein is CASRPFMDGKLFF. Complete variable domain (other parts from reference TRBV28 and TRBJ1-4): DVKVTQSSRYLVKRTGEKVFLECVQDMDHENMFWYRQDPGLGLRLIYFSYDVKMKEKGDIPEGYSVSREKKERFSLILESASTNQTSMYLCASRPFMDGKLFFGSGTQLSVL.

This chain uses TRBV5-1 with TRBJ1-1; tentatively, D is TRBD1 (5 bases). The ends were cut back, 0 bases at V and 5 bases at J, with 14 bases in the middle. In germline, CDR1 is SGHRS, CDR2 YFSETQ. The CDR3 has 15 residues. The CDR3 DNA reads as TGCGCCAGCAGCTTGGACGGGGCCGGAGGGACTGAAGCTTTCTTT. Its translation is CASSLDGAGGTEAFF.

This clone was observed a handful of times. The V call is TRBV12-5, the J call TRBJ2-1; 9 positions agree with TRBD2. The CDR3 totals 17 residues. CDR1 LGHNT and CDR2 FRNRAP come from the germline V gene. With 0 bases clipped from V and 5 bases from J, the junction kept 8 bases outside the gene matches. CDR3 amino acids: CASGLVLGTSFHNEQFF. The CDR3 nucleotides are TGTGCTAGTGGTTTGGTACTCGGGACTAGCTTTCACAATGAGCAGTTCTTC.

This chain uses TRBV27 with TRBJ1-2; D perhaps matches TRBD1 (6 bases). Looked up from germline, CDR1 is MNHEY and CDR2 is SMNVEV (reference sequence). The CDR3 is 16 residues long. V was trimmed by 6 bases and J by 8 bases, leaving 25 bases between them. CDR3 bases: TGTGCCAGCAGCGATCAGGGGCAGGACAGTAGTTGGGGCTACACCTTC. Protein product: CASSDQGQDSSWGYTF.

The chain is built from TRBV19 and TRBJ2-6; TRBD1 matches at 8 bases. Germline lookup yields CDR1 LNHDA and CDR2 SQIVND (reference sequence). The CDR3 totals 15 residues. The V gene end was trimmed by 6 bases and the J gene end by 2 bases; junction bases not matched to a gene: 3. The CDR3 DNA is TGTGCCAGTAGCGAACAGGGGGCTGGGGCCAACGTCCTGACTTTC. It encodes CASSEQGAGANVLTF. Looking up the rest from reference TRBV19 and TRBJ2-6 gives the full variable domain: DGGITQSPKYLFRKEGQNVTLSCEQNLNHDAMYWYRQDPGQGLRLIYYSQIVNDFQKGDIAEGYSVSREKKESFPLTVTSAQKNPTAFYLCASSEQGAGANVLTFGAGSRLTVL.

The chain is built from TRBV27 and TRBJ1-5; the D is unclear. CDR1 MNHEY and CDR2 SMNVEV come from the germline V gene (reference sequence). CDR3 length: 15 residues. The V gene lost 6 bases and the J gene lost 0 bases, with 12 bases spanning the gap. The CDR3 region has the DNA TGTGCCAGCAGAATAGGCTGGGATAGCAATCAGCCCCAGCATTTT. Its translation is CASRIGWDSNQPQHF.

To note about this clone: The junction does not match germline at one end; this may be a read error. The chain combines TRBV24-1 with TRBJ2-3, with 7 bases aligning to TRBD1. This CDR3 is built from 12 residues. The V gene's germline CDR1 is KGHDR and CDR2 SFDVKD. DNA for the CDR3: TGTGCCACTCGGGACAGAGTAGATGCGCAGTATTTT. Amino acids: CATRDRVDAQYF.

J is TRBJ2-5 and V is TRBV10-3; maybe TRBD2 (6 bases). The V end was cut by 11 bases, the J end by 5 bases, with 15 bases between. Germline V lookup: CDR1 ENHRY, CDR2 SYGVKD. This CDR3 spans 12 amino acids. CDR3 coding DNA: TGTGCCTTCGCGGCGGGGAGTGAGACCCAGTACTTC. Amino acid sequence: CAFAAGSETQYF.

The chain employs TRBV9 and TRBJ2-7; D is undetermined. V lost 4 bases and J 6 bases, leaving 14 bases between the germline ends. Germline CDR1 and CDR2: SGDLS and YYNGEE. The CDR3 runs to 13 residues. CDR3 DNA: TGTGCCAGCAGCAAAACTCCGGGCCCCGAGCAGTACTTC. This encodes CASSKTPGPEQYF.

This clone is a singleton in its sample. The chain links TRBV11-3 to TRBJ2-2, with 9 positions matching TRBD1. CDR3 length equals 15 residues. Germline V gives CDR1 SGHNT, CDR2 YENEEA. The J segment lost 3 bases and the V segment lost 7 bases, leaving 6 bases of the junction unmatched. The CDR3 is CASTLGQGYTGELFF. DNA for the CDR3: TGTGCCAGCACCCTAGGACAGGGGTACACCGGGGAGCTGTTTTTT.

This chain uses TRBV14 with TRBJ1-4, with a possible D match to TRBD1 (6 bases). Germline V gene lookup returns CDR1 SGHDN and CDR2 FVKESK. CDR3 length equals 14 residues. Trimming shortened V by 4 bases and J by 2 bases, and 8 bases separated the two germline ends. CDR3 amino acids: CASSRGLTNEKLFF. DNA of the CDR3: TGTGCCAGCAGCCGGGGGCTGACTAATGAAAAACTGTTTTTT.

Written as DNA, the CDR3 is TGTGCCAGCAGCTTAGGGGGGGACCGCAATCAGCCCCAGCATTTT. This translates into CASSLGGDRNQPQHF. This sequence joins TRBV5-4 and TRBJ1-5, with a possible D match to TRBD1 (6 bases). The CDR3 length is 15 residues. Deletions cut 2 bases from V and 2 bases from J, with 11 bases between. Germline V gene sequence: CDR1 SGHNT, CDR2 YYREEE (reference sequence).